These 22 T cell receptor beta chains were sequenced from one sample in a study of T cells after yellow fever vaccination. TCRdb analysed the 5' RACE reads with MiXCR anew, one entry per CDR3 protein. The sample lists roughly 50,000 distinct CDR3 sequences, 7.4% occurring once. The specimen comprised CD8+ T cells sorted from PBMCs, sampled roughly 14 days after the first yellow fever vaccination. These receptors were taken from a man aged 18-30 years who received the YFV17D yellow fever vaccine.

This clonotype was seen ten or more times. This chain links TRBV20-1 with TRBJ1-4; a weak D match, TRBD1 (5 bases). The CDR3 covers 14 residues. The V end was cut by 3 bases, the J end by 2 bases, with 10 bases between. Per germline, CDR1 DFQATT and CDR2 SNEGSKA (reference sequence). This CDR3 is CSASVAGTNEKLFF. CDR3 DNA: TGCAGTGCTAGCGTCGCAGGGACTAATGAAAAACTGTTTTTT.

This chain joins TRBV30 and TRBJ2-1; 7 bases align to TRBD2. The CDR3 has 11 amino acids. V shed 3 bases and J 7 bases; nucleotides not matched to a gene: 0. Germline assignment: CDR1 GTSNPN and CDR2 SVGIG (reference sequence). The CDR3 nucleotides are TGTGCCTGGAGCGGGGGGAATGAGCAGTTCTTC. The encoded protein is CAWSGGNEQFF.

In this sample, this clonotype turned up many times. The rearrangement links TRBV9 to TRBJ2-3; 9 nucleotides match TRBD1. Per the germline V gene, CDR1 is SGDLS and CDR2 is YYNGEE. There are 15 residues in the CDR3. After removal of 3 bases from V and 6 bases from J, the junction contained 8 bases not matched to a gene. This CDR3 reads CASSAGTGRSDTQYF. The CDR3 nucleotides read TGTGCCAGCAGCGCCGGGACAGGGAGATCGGATACGCAGTATTTT.

This clonotype was counted ten times or more. The J gene is TRBJ1-4, the V gene TRBV4-2; 8 bases fit TRBD1. Germline V lookup: CDR1 LGHNA, CDR2 YNFKEQ. The CDR3 runs 15 residues. V shed 4 bases, J shed 12 bases, and the junction held 13 bases outside the gene matches. Written as DNA, the CDR3 is TGTGCCAGCAGCCTCGGGACAGGACCAATGTCGGAACTGTTTTTT. Residues: CASSLGTGPMSELFF.

This clonotype was detected ten times or more. This chain's CDR3 is CSARIPRNTIYF. The CDR3 bases are TGCAGTGCTAGAATCCCCCGAAACACCATATATTTT. The rearrangement uses TRBV20-1 and TRBJ1-3, with D hard to call. V lost 2 bases and J 5 bases, leaving 7 bases between the germline ends. The CDR3 runs 12 residues. From germline, CDR1 is DFQATT and CDR2 SNEGSKA (reference sequence).

This clonotype was counted ten times or more. The chain combines TRBV12-3 or TRBV12-4 with TRBJ1-2, with D possibly being TRBD1 (5 bases). This CDR3 comprises 13 residues. V lost 7 bases and J 7 bases, leaving 16 bases between the germline ends. CDR3: CASTPDRLAGYTF. CDR3 sequence (DNA): TGTGCCAGCACCCCCGACAGACTCGCTGGCTACACCTTC.

This clonotype was recorded many times. The V call is TRBV6-1, the J call TRBJ2-7, with 9 bases identical to TRBD1. V trimming: 4 bases; J trimming: 5 bases; junction bases outside the gene matches: 6. The CDR3 is 14 amino acids. The germline V gene encodes CDR1 MNHNS and CDR2 SASEGT. The CDR3 DNA follows: TGTGCCAGCAGTGGTACCGGGACAGGGAACGAGCAGTACGTC. Its translation: CASSGTGTGNEQYV.

The sample holds many counts of this clonotype. The rearrangement uses TRBV5-1 and TRBJ2-5; 8 nucleotides match TRBD1. V shed 4 bases and J 3 bases; nucleotides not matched to a gene: 5. This CDR3 is built from 14 residues. Germline V gene data show CDR1 as SGHRS and CDR2 as YFSETQ. Here the CDR3 DNA reads TGCGCCAGCAGCGAGGCGGACAGGGAAGAGACCCAGTACTTC. The encoded protein is CASSEADREETQYF.

In this sample, this clonotype turned up many times. The genes are TRBV4-1 and TRBJ2-7, with D uncertain. The CDR3 runs to 13 residues. Germline CDR1 MGHRA, CDR2 YSYEKL. With 1 base removed from V and 3 bases from J, the gap between germline ends came to 7 bases. The CDR3 is CASSQATYYEQYF. For the CDR3, the DNA is TGCGCCAGCAGCCAAGCCACATACTACGAGCAGTACTTC.

This clonotype was recorded at least ten times. The CDR3, as DNA: TGTGCCAGCAGTTTAGGCATCCACAATGAGCAGTTCTTC. Translating it yields CASSLGIHNEQFF. This chain joins TRBV12-3 or TRBV12-4 and TRBJ2-1; D is unresolved. The CDR3 length is 13 residues. The V end was cut by 1 base, the J end by 5 bases, with 6 bases between.

This clonotype was observed many times. The chain couples TRBV7-2 to TRBJ2-1; 11 bases map to TRBD2. CDR1 and CDR2 (germline): SGHTA, FQGNSA. The CDR3 is 17 residues long. The J segment lost 0 bases and the V segment lost 5 bases, leaving 6 bases of the junction unmatched. CDR3 in DNA: TGTGCCAGCAGCCCCGTACTAGCGGGGGCCTCCTACAATGAGCAGTTCTTC. Encoded protein: CASSPVLAGASYNEQFF. Full variable domain (rest looked up from reference TRBV7-2 and TRBJ2-1): GAGVSQSPSNKVTEKGKDVELRCDPISGHTALYWYRQSLGQGLEFLIYFQGNSAPDKSGLPSDRFSAERTGGSVSTLTIQRTQQEDSAVYLCASSPVLAGASYNEQFFGPGTRLTVL.

This clonotype was detected ten times or more. This chain connects TRBV4-1 to TRBJ2-3; D uncertain. CDR1 and CDR2 (germline): MGHRA, YSYEKL. The CDR3 is 13 amino acids. The V gene lost 1 base and the J gene lost 4 bases, with 6 bases spanning the gap. DNA of the CDR3: TGCGCCAGCAGCCAAGCCTTCCCAGATACGCAGTATTTT. Its protein product is CASSQAFPDTQYF.

The sample holds many counts of this clonotype. The chain uses TRBV27 and TRBJ2-2; D is unclear. The V gene's germline CDR1 is MNHEY and CDR2 SMNVEV (reference sequence). V dropped 6 bases and J dropped 4 bases, with 6 bases sitting between them. This CDR3 has 12 residues. CDR3 in amino acids: CASSFPTGELFF. The CDR3 region has the DNA TGTGCCAGCAGCTTCCCCACCGGGGAGCTGTTTTTT.

Ten or more counts support this clonotype. The chain joins TRBV5-4 to TRBJ2-7, with D perhaps matching TRBD1 (5 bases). Trimming left V 0 bases short and J 5 bases short, with 15 bases between. Germline V CDR1 and CDR2: SGHNT, YYREEE (reference sequence). The CDR3 covers 15 residues. CDR3 amino acids: CASSLVQGLVDEQYF. The CDR3 DNA reads TGTGCCAGCAGCTTGGTCCAGGGCTTAGTCGACGAGCAGTACTTC.

There are many counts of this clonotype. The J gene is TRBJ2-1, the V gene TRBV5-1; weak D call: TRBD1 (6 bases). V gave up 3 bases and J gave up 3 bases, with 13 bases separating them. In germline, CDR1 is SGHRS, CDR2 YFSETQ. The CDR3 covers 15 residues. The CDR3 DNA follows: TGCGCCAGCAGCTCGACGCAGGGGAGCTACAATGAGCAGTTCTTC. As protein: CASSSTQGSYNEQFF.

Many counts were recorded for this clonotype. The V call is TRBV4-1, the J call TRBJ2-1; a weak D match, TRBD1 (5 bases). V was clipped by 3 bases and J by 0 bases, with 9 bases between them. CDR1 is MGHRA and CDR2 is YSYEKL in the germline V gene. The CDR3 consists of 15 residues. CDR3 nucleotides: TGCGCCAGCAGCCACCGACAGAGCTCCTACAATGAGCAGTTCTTC. Protein: CASSHRQSSYNEQFF.

The table lists this clonotype with many counts. The V and J genes are TRBV27 and TRBJ2-3, with no clear D. Trimming shortened V by 4 bases and J by 2 bases, and 4 bases separated the two germline ends. Germline CDR1 is MNHEY and CDR2 is SMNVEV (reference sequence). The CDR3 has 12 residues. CDR3 DNA: TGTGCCAGCAGTTCCCACACAGATACGCAGTATTTT. Its protein is CASSSHTDTQYF.

The chain has TRBV7-2 and TRBJ2-3; perhaps TRBD2 as D (6 bases). Germline V gives CDR1 SGHTA, CDR2 FQGNSA. The CDR3 is 16 amino acids. Between the trimmed V and J ends, which lost 4 bases and 1 base, there was a span of 15 bases. CDR3 DNA: TGTGCCAGCAGCTCACCTAAAACGGGGGGCACAGATACGCAGTATTTT. Protein sequence: CASSSPKTGGTDTQYF.

This clonotype has at least ten counts. The V gene is TRBV5-1, the J gene TRBJ2-2; D is undetermined. Germline CDR1 and CDR2: SGHRS and YFSETQ. The CDR3 consists of 12 residues. V was shortened by 0 bases and J by 8 bases, with 5 bases between the two germline ends. Here the CDR3 reads CASSLEWGELFF. The DNA for the CDR3 is TGCGCCAGCAGCTTGGAATGGGGGGAGCTGTTTTTT.

This clonotype showed up many times. The V call is TRBV7-2, the J call TRBJ1-2, with 7 bases fitting TRBD1. The germline V gene encodes CDR1 SGHTA and CDR2 FQGNSA. The V and J ends lost 5 bases and 5 bases, in that order; junction bases with no gene match: 11. The CDR3 has 15 residues. CDR3 coding DNA: TGTGCCAGCAGCCAAGGCGAGGGGGCTAGGTATGGCTACACCTTC. As protein: CASSQGEGARYGYTF.

This clonotype was found many times. The rearrangement joins TRBV7-2 to TRBJ2-3; D remains ambiguous. Per germline, CDR1 SGHTA and CDR2 FQGNSA. The V end lost 5 bases, the J end lost 6 bases, and 9 bases lay between the germline ends. This CDR3 region has 12 residues. CDR3 sequence (DNA): TGTGCCAGCAGCATCCGGCCGGATACGCAGTATTTT. Residues: CASSIRPDTQYF.

This clonotype was seen repeatedly, ten times or more. The V and J genes are TRBV11-1 and TRBJ2-7; 7 positions agree with TRBD1. Germline V gives CDR1 SGHAT, CDR2 FQDESV (reference sequence). There are 18 residues in the CDR3. V was clipped by 4 bases and J by 2 bases; unmatched bases: 17. CDR3 protein: CASSSIKTGTATPYEQYF. The CDR3 region has the DNA TGTGCCAGCAGCTCTATCAAAACCGGGACAGCAACCCCCTACGAGCAGTACTTC.